The subject of this entry is one T cell receptor (beta chain). Antigen unknown. Assay used: immunoSEQ multiplex PCR; TCRdb lists only in-frame clones, some missing. The repertoire holds about 68,000 clones, around 83% seen once, with roughly 1.4% in the top ten. The record originates from a study of OX40 agonist ivuxolimab in advanced cancers. Overall study context: An anti-OX40 (CD134) antibody with agonistic activity, ivuxolimab, was administered to patients. Partial responses were seen in three patients, one with hepatocellular carcinoma and two with cutaneous melanoma. Dose-escalation cases comprised hepatocellular carcinoma, melanoma, renal cell or head and neck cancer. Study-level findings and limits: Among T cells, CD8+ cells averaged more expanded clones than CD4+ cells.

Germline CDR1 and CDR2: SGHTA and FQGNSA. The CDR3 runs to 16 residues. V lost 5 bases and J lost 1, with 18 bases in between. The sample consisted of CD4+ or CD8+ T cells sorted from blood, taken in a trial of the OX40 agonist ivuxolimab. The chain employs TRBV7-2 and TRBJ2-7; D possibly corresponds to TRBD1 (7 bases). This TCR derives from an adult with an advanced solid tumor such as melanoma, head and neck, liver or kidney cancer. The CDR3 protein is CASSPAGGGASYEQYF. The CDR3 nucleotides read TGTGCCAGCAGCCCCGCCGGAGGGGGCGCATCCTACGAGCAGTACTTC.